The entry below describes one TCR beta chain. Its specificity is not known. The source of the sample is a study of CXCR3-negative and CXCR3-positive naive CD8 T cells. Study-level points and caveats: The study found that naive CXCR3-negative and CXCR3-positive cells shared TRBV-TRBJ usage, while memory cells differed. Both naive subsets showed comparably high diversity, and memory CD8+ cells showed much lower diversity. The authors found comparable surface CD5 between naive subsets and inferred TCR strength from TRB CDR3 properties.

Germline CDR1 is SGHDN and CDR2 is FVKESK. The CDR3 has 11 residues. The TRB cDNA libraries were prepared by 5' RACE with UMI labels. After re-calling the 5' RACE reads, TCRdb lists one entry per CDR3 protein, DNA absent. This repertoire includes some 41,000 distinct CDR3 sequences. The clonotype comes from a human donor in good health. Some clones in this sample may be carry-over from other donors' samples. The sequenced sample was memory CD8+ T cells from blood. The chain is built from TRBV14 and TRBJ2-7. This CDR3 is CASSQNYEQYF.